These 28 T cell receptor beta chains came from one sample sequenced in a study of blood T cells in healthy people across ages. For the second PCR, which ran for about 6 to 11 cycles, a sample-barcoded 5' primer and a J-beta primer mix were used. TCRdb re-called the 5' RACE reads with MiXCR, one entry per CDR3 protein. The sample lists around 1.1 million distinct CDR3 sequences, about two fifths occurring once. What was sequenced was blood. Receptor source: a man younger than 30 in good health.

This clonotype was detected only a few times. The rearrangement joins TRBV7-9 to TRBJ2-4, with D perhaps TRBD2 (5 bases). Deletions cut 5 bases from V and 0 bases from J, with 11 bases between. The CDR3 spans 15 residues. Per the germline V gene, CDR1 is SEHNR and CDR2 is FQNEAQ (reference sequence). CDR3 bases: TGTGCCAGCAGCCCCGCTAGCTTAGCCAAAAACATTCAGTACTTC. Protein product: CASSPASLAKNIQYF.

This clonotype was observed a few times. One junction end disagrees with the germline gene, perhaps due to a read error. The chain couples TRBV7-6 to TRBJ2-3; no clear D gene. There are 19 residues in the CDR3. Germline V gives CDR1 SGHVS, CDR2 FNYEAQ. The CDR3 DNA is TGTGCCAGCAGACCCGGCGGTGGATTAGCAGCCATTAGCACGGATACGCAGTATTTT. Encoded protein: CASRPGGGLAAISTDTQYF.

The chain has TRBV7-9 and TRBJ1-1, with 7 nucleotides matching TRBD1. CDR3 length equals 15 residues. Germline V CDR1 and CDR2: SEHNR, FQNEAQ (reference sequence). Trimming at V came to 7 bases and at J to 1 base, leaving 9 bases not matched to a gene. The CDR3 here is CASNTPGQSNTEAFF. The CDR3 nucleotides are TGTGCCAGCAACACTCCGGGACAGTCGAACACTGAAGCTTTCTTT.

This sequence joins TRBV20-1 and TRBJ2-1, with 10 bases that match TRBD2. CDR3 length equals 15 residues. The trim removed 6 bases at V and 5 bases at J, leaving 10 bases unmatched. From germline, CDR1 is DFQATT and CDR2 SNEGSKA (reference sequence). This CDR3 is CSARKSGLADNEQFF. CDR3 nucleotides: TGCAGTGCCCGAAAATCCGGACTAGCGGACAATGAGCAGTTCTTC.

This sequence joins TRBV25-1 and TRBJ1-5; D unclear. Deletions cut 3 bases from V and 3 bases from J, with 9 bases between. The CDR3 has 14 amino acids. Per the germline V gene, CDR1 is MGHDK and CDR2 is SYGVNS. The CDR3, as DNA: TGTGCCAGCAGTGATGGCCAGTACAATCAGCCCCAGCATTTT. Translated: CASSDGQYNQPQHF.

The chain uses TRBV20-1 and TRBJ2-3, with 13 bases matching TRBD2. This CDR3 has 18 amino acids. V shed 3 bases and J 2 bases; nucleotides not matched to a gene: 11. Germline V gene lookup returns CDR1 DFQATT and CDR2 SNEGSKA (reference sequence). The CDR3 loop reads CSARLLAGGPTNTDTQYF. The CDR3 DNA is TGCAGTGCTAGGCTACTAGCGGGGGGGCCAACAAACACAGATACGCAGTATTTT.

V and J are TRBV6-6 and TRBJ1-1, with 7 bases fitting TRBD1. V was clipped by 6 bases and J by 0 bases; unmatched bases: 7. The CDR3 totals 15 residues. The V gene's germline CDR1 is MNHNY and CDR2 SVGAGI (reference sequence). The CDR3 protein is CASRRGTAMNTEAFF. The CDR3 nucleotides read TGTGCCAGCAGGCGCGGGACAGCCATGAACACTGAAGCTTTCTTT.

The chain links TRBV5-1 to TRBJ2-3; possibly TRBD1 for D (6 bases). V lost 2 bases and J lost 5, with 12 bases in between. The germline V gene has CDR1 SGHRS and CDR2 YFSETQ. The CDR3 spans 14 residues. The CDR3, as DNA: TGCGCCAGCAGCTTACGACAGGCGGGAGATACGCAGTATTTT. It encodes CASSLRQAGDTQYF.

As regards this clonotype: This may be a read error, as it is one base from a much larger clone. The chain carries TRBV2 and TRBJ2-3, with 10 bases that match TRBD2. J lost 1 base, V lost 3 bases, and 1 base had no gene match. Germline V lookup: CDR1 SNHLY, CDR2 FYNNEI. This CDR3 is built from 15 residues. CDR3 sequence reads: CASSDGTSGTDTQYF. CDR3 in DNA: TGTGCCAGCAGTGACGGGACTAGCGGCACAGATACGCAGTATTTT.

On this clonotype: A clone one base away is much larger, so this may be a read error. The CDR3 sequence: CANSQGRTDTQYF. The CDR3 DNA follows: TGTGCCAACAGCCAAGGAAGGACAGATACGCAGTATTTT. V gene TRBV3-1 combines with J gene TRBJ2-3; no clear D. The CDR3 length is 13 residues. The germline V gene has CDR1 LGHDT and CDR2 YNNKEL (reference sequence).

Of note for this clonotype: The junction departs from germline at one end; a sequencing error may be responsible. This chain uses TRBV4-2 with TRBJ1-2; D is ambiguous. There are 15 residues in the CDR3. Germline CDR1 and CDR2: LGHNA and YNFKEQ. CDR3 DNA sequence: TGTGCCAGCAGCCAAGTTGGCGAGTCTAACTATGACTACACCTTC. Amino acid sequence: CASSQVGESNYDYTF.

The sample holds a few counts of this clonotype. V and J are TRBV18 and TRBJ1-1, with D maybe TRBD1 (6 bases). From germline, CDR1 is KGHSH and CDR2 LQKENI. CDR3 size: 16 residues. Trimming took 0 bases from V and 4 from J, leaving 15 bases between them. For the CDR3, the DNA is TGTGCCAGCTCACCACCGCTCTCGGACAGTGGCACTGAAGCTTTCTTT. Its translation is CASSPPLSDSGTEAFF.

As concerns this clonotype: A read error may account for a junction end that differs from germline. The J gene is TRBJ2-7, the V gene TRBV5-5, with 8 bases that match TRBD2. The germline V gene has CDR1 SGHKS and CDR2 YYEKEE (reference sequence). This CDR3 contains 13 residues. CDR3 residues: CASSPGGSSEQYF. The CDR3 DNA sequence: TGTGCCAGCAGCCCGGGGGGGTCCTCCGAGCAGTACTTC. Combining the CDR3 with reference TRBV5-5 and TRBJ2-7 gives the whole variable domain DAGVTQSPTHLIKTRGQQVTLRCSPISGHKSVSWYQQVLGQGPQFIFQYYEKEERGRGNFPDRFSARQFPNYSSELNVNALLLGDSALYLCASSPGGSSEQYFGPGTRLTVT.

The chain combines TRBV6-6 with TRBJ2-7; 7 nucleotides match TRBD1. This CDR3 is built from 15 residues. J gave up 5 bases and V 5 bases, and 12 bases lay outside the gene matches. CDR1 and CDR2 from the germline V gene are MNHNY and SVGAGI (reference sequence). CDR3 nucleotides: TGTGCCAGCAGTGGTCCCCTCAGGGGGATCGACGAGCAGTACTTC. Protein: CASSGPLRGIDEQYF.

The chain employs TRBV6-2 or TRBV6-3 and TRBJ1-1, with a weak D call TRBD1 (6 bases). Germline-derived CDR1 and CDR2 are MNHEY and SVGEGT. V shed 5 bases and J shed 2 bases, with 18 bases lying between them. There are 16 residues in the CDR3. This CDR3 reads CASSPPADSRNTEAFF. Written as DNA, the CDR3 is TGTGCCAGCAGTCCTCCAGCGGACAGCCGTAACACTGAAGCTTTCTTT.

This clonotype was counted ten times or more. The chain carries TRBV12-3 or TRBV12-4 and TRBJ2-6; D uncertain. This CDR3 is built from 17 residues. Deletions cut 2 bases from V and 0 bases from J, with 11 bases between. Here the CDR3 DNA reads TGTGCCAGCAGTTTATCTAGTTTTAGCTCTGGGGCCAACGTCCTGACTTTC. It yields the protein CASSLSSFSSGANVLTF.

This clonotype has more than one count but fewer than ten. The chain uses TRBV24-1 and TRBJ1-2, with TRBD1 identical over 8 bases. Germline CDR1 KGHDR, CDR2 SFDVKD. V trimming: 4 bases; J trimming: 6 bases; junction bases outside the gene matches: 3. This CDR3 has 13 amino acids. CDR3 in amino acids: CATSDRTGNGYTF. The CDR3 DNA is TGTGCCACCAGTGACAGGACAGGGAATGGCTACACCTTC.

This clonotype was counted between two and nine times. It may be a read error: a sequence one base away is much more abundant. The chain employs TRBV20-1 and TRBJ1-2; D is possibly TRBD1 (5 bases). CDR3 length equals 11 residues. Germline CDR1 is DFQATT and CDR2 is SNEGSKA (reference sequence). Trimming removed 7 bases from V and 5 bases from J, with 11 bases in between. The CDR3 spells CSGGHTYGYTF. The DNA for the CDR3 is TGCAGTGGTGGACATACTTATGGCTACACCTTC.

The V gene is TRBV3-1, the J gene TRBJ2-1, with D possibly being TRBD1 (6 bases). With 5 bases removed from V and 6 bases from J, the gap between germline ends came to 20 bases. The CDR3 covers 16 residues. Germline CDR1 and CDR2: LGHDT and YNNKEL (reference sequence). The CDR3 is CASSSRGAVGANEQFF. In DNA, the CDR3 is TGTGCCAGCAGCTCCCGAGGGGCGGTGGGGGCCAATGAGCAGTTCTTC.

The chain couples TRBV2 to TRBJ2-4; D gene unclear. The CDR3 is made up of 16 amino acids. V was trimmed by 4 bases and J by 1 base, leaving 14 bases between them. Germline V gene lookup returns CDR1 SNHLY and CDR2 FYNNEI. CDR3 nucleotides: TGTGCCAGCAGTGCCCAGCCGATGGCGGCCAAAAACATTCAGTACTTC. It specifies CASSAQPMAAKNIQYF.

This rearrangement joins TRBV9 to TRBJ2-1; no reliable D call. V was pared by 3 bases and J by 1 base, with 17 bases between. In germline, CDR1 is SGDLS, CDR2 YYNGEE. The CDR3 sequence is 17 residues long. CDR3 amino acids: CASSARLGAQSYNEQFF. CDR3 sequence (DNA): TGTGCCAGCAGCGCGCGACTCGGCGCCCAATCCTACAATGAGCAGTTCTTC.

This clonotype was observed a few times. This chain uses TRBV21-1 with TRBJ1-1; TRBD1, the table's D call, lacks a check against the DNA. TRBV21-1 is described as a pseudogene. This CDR3 spans 17 amino acids. CDR3 sequence (DNA): TGTGCCAGCAGCCGGACCTCCAAAGCCACAGGGGCGGCTGAAGCTTTCTTT. Encoded protein: CASSRTSKATGAAEAFF.

Of note for this clonotype: One junction end disagrees with the germline gene, perhaps due to a read error. The rearrangement joins TRBV11-2 to TRBJ1-4, with a tentative D call TRBD1 (5 bases). CDR3 length: 14 amino acids. CDR1 and CDR2 from the germline V gene are SGHAT and FQNNGV. CDR3 bases: TGTGCCGGCAGCTTAGAGGCCGGGACTGAAAAACTGTTTTTT. Its translation: CAGSLEAGTEKLFF. Combining the CDR3 with reference TRBV11-2 and TRBJ1-4 gives the whole variable domain EAGVAQSPRYKIIEKRQSVAFWCNPISGHATLYWYQQILGQGPKLLIQFQNNGVVDDSQLPKDRFSAERLKGVDSTLKIQPAKLEDSAVYLCAGSLEAGTEKLFFGSGTQLSVL.

This clonotype has just a few counts. Germline is not matched at one junction end, which may reflect a read error. This CDR3 reads CSASLTGGRDTEVFF. The CDR3 nucleotides read TGCAGTGCATCACTCACAGGGGGCAGGGATACTGAAGTTTTCTTT. The chain is built from TRBV20-1 and TRBJ1-1; 9 nucleotides line up with TRBD1. Germline lookup yields CDR1 DFQATT and CDR2 SNEGSKA (reference sequence). The CDR3 has 15 residues.

The chain is built from TRBV20-1 and TRBJ1-5; D gene unclear. The CDR3 runs 14 residues. CDR1 DFQATT and CDR2 SNEGSKA come from the germline V gene (reference sequence). Trimming stripped 1 base from V and 7 bases from J, with 14 bases between. CDR3 residues: CSARGRGTEQPQHF. The CDR3 nucleotides read TGCAGTGCTAGAGGTCGAGGAACGGAGCAGCCCCAGCATTTT.

Note on this clonotype: A much larger clone differs by one base, so this may be a read error. The chain joins TRBV29-1 to TRBJ2-1; unclear D gene. Germline CDR1 is SQVTM and CDR2 is ANQGSEA. The CDR3 has 10 residues. The CDR3 loop reads CGVRPDEQFF. CDR3 nucleotides: TGCGGCGTTCGACCCGATGAGCAGTTCTTC.

The chain joins TRBV20-1 to TRBJ2-5, with D possibly TRBD2 on 6 matching bases. The CDR3 runs to 13 residues. Trimming took 3 bases from V and 5 from J, leaving 13 bases between them. Germline CDR1 DFQATT, CDR2 SNEGSKA (reference sequence). The CDR3, as DNA: TGCAGTGCTAGTCGAGCGGGCGCGGAGACCCAGTACTTC. Amino acid sequence: CSASRAGAETQYF.

The chain links TRBV11-1 to TRBJ2-2, with D unresolved. CDR1 and CDR2 from the germline V gene are SGHAT and FQDESV (reference sequence). The CDR3 has 16 amino acids. V was shortened by 5 bases and J by 1 base, with 14 bases between the two germline ends. The CDR3 nucleotides read TGTGCCAGCAGCCACTTCCCGGATATGAACACCGGGGAGCTGTTTTTT. Translation gives CASSHFPDMNTGELFF.